The clone carrying this T cell receptor beta chain was seen many times. The antigen remains undetermined. The use of a sample-barcoded 5' primer and a J-beta primer mix characterized a second PCR of about 7 to 12 cycles. TCRdb redid the calling of the 5' RACE reads with MiXCR, one entry per CDR3 protein. The repertoire holds fewer than 2,000,000 distinct CDR3 sequences, with around 36% as singletons. J gave up 3 bases and V 3 bases, and 5 bases lay outside the gene matches. Germline loops: CDR1 DFQATT, CDR2 SNEGSKA (reference sequence). The CDR3 consists of 15 residues. Sample donors were healthy Caucasian individuals that came from Russia, aged roughly 6 to 100. Every participating donor contributed about 10 milliliters of peripheral blood through a draw. The extraction recovered at least 5.5 micrograms of total RNA per sample. This entry belongs to a study of blood T cells in healthy people across ages.

Regarding the study as a whole: Relative to aged donors, long-lived donors carried more naive CD4+ cells and displayed higher diversity.

What was sequenced was blood. This clonotype was obtained from a woman aged 25-40 years in good health. The V and J genes are TRBV20-1 and TRBJ2-1; 10 bases are shared with TRBD2. CDR3 loop: CSASLAGAVYNEQFF. The CDR3 nucleotides are TGCAGTGCTAGCCTAGCGGGAGCGGTCTACAATGAGCAGTTCTTC.